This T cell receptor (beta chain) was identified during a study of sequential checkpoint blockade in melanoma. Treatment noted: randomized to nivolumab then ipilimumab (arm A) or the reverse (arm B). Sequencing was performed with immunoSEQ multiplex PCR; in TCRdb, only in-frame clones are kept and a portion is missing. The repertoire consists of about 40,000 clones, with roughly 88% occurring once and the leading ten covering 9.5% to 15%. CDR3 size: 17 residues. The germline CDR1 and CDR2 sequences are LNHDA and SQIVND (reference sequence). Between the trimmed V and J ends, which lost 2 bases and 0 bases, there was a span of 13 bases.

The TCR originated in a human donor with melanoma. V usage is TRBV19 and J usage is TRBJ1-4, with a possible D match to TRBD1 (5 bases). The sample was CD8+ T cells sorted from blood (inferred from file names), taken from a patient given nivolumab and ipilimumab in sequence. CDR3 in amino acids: CASSIRAGVATNEKLFF. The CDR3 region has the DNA TGTGCCAGTAGTATAAGGGCGGGGGTTGCAACTAATGAAAAACTGTTTTTT. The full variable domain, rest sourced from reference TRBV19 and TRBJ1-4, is DGGITQSPKYLFRKEGQNVTLSCEQNLNHDAMYWYRQDPGQGLRLIYYSQIVNDFQKGDIAEGYSVSREKKESFPLTVTSAQKNPTAFYLCASSIRAGVATNEKLFFGSGTQLSVL.